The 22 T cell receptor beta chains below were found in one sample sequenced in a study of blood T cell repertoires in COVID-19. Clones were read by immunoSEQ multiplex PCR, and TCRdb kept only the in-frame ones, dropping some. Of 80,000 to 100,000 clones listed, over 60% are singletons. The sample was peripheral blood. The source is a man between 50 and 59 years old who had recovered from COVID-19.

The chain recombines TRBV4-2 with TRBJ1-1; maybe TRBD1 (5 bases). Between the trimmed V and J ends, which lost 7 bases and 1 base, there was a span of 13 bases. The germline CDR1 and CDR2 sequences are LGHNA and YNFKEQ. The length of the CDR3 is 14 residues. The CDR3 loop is CASTPVGQNTEAFF. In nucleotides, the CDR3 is TGTGCCAGCACCCCGGTGGGGCAGAACACTGAAGCTTTCTTT.

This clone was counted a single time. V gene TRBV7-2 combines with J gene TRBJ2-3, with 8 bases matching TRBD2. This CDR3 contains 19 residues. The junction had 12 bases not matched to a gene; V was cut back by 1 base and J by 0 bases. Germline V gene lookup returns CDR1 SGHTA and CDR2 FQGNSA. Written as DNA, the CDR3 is TGTGCCAGCAGCTTAGATTTGTCGCTAGCGGGCCTTAGCACAGATACGCAGTATTTT. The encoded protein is CASSLDLSLAGLSTDTQYF.

The CDR3 spells CASSIAYLQGVYEQYF. The CDR3 DNA sequence: TGTGCCAGCAGCATAGCTTACCTCCAGGGGGTCTACGAGCAGTACTTC. The V and J genes are TRBV21-1 and TRBJ2-7; no DNA check was done on the table's D call, TRBD1. TRBV21-1 is termed a pseudogene. This CDR3 region has 16 residues.

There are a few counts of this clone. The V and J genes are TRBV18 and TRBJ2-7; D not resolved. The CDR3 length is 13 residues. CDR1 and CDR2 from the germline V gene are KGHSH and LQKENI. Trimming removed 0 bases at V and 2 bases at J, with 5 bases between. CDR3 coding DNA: TGTGCCAGCTCACCACCTTATGCCTACGAGCAGTACTTC. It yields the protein CASSPPYAYEQYF.

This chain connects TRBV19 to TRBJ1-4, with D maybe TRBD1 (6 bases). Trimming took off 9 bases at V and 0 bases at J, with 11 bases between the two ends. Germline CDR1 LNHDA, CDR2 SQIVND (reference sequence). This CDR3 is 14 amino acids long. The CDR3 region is CASRGGATNEKLFF. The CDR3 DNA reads TGTGCCAGCCGAGGGGGAGCAACTAATGAAAAACTGTTTTTT.

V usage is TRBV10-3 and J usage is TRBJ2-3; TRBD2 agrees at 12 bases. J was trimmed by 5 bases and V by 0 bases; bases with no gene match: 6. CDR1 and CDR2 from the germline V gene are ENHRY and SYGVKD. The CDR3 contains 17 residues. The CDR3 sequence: CAISESRLAGVRDTQYF. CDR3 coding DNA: TGTGCCATCAGTGAGTCCCGACTAGCGGGAGTAAGAGATACGCAGTATTTT.

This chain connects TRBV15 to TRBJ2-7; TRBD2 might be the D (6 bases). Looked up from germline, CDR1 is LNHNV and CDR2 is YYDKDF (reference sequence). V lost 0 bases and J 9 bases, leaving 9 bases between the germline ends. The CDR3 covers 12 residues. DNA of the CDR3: TGTGCCACCAGCAGAGATAAACTAGCGCAGTACTTC. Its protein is CATSRDKLAQYF.

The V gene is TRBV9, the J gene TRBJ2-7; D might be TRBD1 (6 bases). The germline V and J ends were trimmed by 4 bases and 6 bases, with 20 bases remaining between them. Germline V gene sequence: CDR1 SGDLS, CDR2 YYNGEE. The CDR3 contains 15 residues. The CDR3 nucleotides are TGTGCCAGCAGCCGGGGTTCCAGGGGCTCGGTCGAGCAGTACTTC. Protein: CASSRGSRGSVEQYF.

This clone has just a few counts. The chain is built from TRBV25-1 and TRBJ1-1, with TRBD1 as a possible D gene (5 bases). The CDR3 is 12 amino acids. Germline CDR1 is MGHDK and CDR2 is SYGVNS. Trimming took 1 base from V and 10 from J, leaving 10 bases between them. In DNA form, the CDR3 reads TGTGCCAGCAGTGAATCATGGGGGGGAGCTTTCTTT. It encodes CASSESWGGAFF.

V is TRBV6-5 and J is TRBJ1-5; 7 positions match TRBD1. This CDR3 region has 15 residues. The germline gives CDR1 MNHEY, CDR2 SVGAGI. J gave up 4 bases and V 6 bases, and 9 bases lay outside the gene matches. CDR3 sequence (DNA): TGTGCCAGCAGGCCCTACAGGGGACAAAATCAGCCCCAGCATTTT. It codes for CASRPYRGQNQPQHF.

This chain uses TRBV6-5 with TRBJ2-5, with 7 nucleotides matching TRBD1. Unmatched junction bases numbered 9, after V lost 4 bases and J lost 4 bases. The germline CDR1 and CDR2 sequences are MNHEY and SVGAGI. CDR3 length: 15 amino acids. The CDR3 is CASSSRQGLGETQYF. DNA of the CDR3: TGTGCCAGCAGTTCCCGACAGGGCCTGGGAGAGACCCAGTACTTC.

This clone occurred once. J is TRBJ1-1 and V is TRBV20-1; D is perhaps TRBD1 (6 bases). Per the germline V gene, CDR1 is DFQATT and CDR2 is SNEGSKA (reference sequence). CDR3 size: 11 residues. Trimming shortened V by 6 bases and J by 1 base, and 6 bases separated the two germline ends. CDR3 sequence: CSAQGNTEAFF. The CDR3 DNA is TGCAGTGCACAGGGGAACACTGAAGCTTTCTTT.

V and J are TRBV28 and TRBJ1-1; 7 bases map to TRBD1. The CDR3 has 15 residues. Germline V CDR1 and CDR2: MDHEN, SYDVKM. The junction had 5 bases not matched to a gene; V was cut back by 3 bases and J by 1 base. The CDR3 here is CASSLAGTANTEAFF. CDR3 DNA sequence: TGTGCCAGCAGTTTGGCCGGGACAGCGAACACTGAAGCTTTCTTT.

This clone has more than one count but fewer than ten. CDR3 bases: TGTGCCAGCAGCCTACAATACACAGGGGGAGCTAACTATGGCTACACCTTC. Encoded protein: CASSLQYTGGANYGYTF. This chain joins TRBV7-2 and TRBJ1-2, with 8 positions matching TRBD1. Germline trimming cut 5 bases from V and 0 bases from J; bases unmatched to any gene: 11. The CDR3 covers 17 residues. The germline gives CDR1 SGHTA, CDR2 FQGNSA.

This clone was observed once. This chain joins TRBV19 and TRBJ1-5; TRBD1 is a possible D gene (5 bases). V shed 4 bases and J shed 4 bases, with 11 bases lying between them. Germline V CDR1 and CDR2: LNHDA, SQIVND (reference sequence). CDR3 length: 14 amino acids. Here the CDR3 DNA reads TGTGCCAGTAGTAAGGGGCCCTTGAATCAGCCCCAGCATTTT. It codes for CASSKGPLNQPQHF.

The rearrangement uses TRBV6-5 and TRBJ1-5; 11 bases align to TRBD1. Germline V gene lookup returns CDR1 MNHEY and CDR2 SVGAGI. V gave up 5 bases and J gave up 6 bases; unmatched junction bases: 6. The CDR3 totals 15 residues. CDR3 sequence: CASSSRGTGGQPQHF. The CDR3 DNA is TGTGCCAGCAGTAGCCGCGGGACAGGGGGTCAGCCCCAGCATTTT.

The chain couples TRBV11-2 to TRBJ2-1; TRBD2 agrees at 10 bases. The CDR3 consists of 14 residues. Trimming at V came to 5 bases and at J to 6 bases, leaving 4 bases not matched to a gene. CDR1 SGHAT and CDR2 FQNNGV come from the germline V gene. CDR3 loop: CASSQGLAANEQFF. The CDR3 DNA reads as TGTGCCAGCAGCCAAGGACTAGCGGCCAATGAGCAGTTCTTC.

This CDR3 reads CSVNRETQYF. CDR3 coding DNA: TGCAGCGTAAACAGGGAGACCCAGTACTTC. The chain is built from TRBV29-1 and TRBJ2-5, with D possibly matching TRBD1 (5 bases). The CDR3 extends over 10 amino acids. V was trimmed by 6 bases and J by 5 bases, leaving 7 bases between them. Germline V gene sequence: CDR1 SQVTM, CDR2 ANQGSEA.

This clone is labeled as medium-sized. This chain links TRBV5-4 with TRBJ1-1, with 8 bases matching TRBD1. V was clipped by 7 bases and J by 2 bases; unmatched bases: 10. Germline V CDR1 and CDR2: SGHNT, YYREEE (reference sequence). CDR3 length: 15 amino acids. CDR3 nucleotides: TGTGCCAGCGCATTTCAGGGGGCGCCCAACACTGAAGCTTTCTTT. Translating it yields CASAFQGAPNTEAFF.

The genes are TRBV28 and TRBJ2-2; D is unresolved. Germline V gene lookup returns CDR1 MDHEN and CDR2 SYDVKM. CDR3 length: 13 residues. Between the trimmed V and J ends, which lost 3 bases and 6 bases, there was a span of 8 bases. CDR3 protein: CASSFVRSGELFF. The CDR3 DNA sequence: TGTGCCAGCAGTTTCGTGAGATCCGGGGAGCTGTTTTTT.

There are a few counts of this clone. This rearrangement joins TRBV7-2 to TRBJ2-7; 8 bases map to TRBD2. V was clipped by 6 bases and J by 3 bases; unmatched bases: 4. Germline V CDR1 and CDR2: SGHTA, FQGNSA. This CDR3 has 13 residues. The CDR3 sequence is CASSTGTSYEQYF. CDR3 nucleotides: TGTGCCAGCAGTACCGGGACTAGCTACGAGCAGTACTTC.

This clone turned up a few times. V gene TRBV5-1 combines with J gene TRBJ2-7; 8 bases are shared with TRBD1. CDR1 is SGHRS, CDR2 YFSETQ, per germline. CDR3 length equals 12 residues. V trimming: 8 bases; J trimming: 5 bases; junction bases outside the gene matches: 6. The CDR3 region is CASGQGVNEQYF. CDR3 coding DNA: TGCGCCAGTGGACAGGGTGTAAACGAGCAGTACTTC. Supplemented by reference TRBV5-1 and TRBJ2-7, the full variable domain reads KAGVTQTPRYLIKTRGQQVTLSCSPISGHRSVSWYQQTPGQGLQFLFEYFSETQRNKGNFPGRFSGRQFSNSRSEMNVSTLELGDSALYLCASGQGVNEQYFGPGTRLTVT.